The 27 T cell receptor beta chains reported below all come from one sample, sequenced in a study of Ad26.COV2.S vaccination and SARS-CoV-2 variants. As to treatment: 15 to 20 received Ad26.COV2.S at low or high dose, single or two shots; 5 received placebo; per-sample allocation not given. Vaccine and placebo recipients were sampled on day 63 after the first injection. Assay: immunoSEQ multiplex PCR; the TCRdb copy retains only in-frame clones and omits some. The sample includes nearly 400,000 clones, approximately 90% of them seen just once. The source material was peripheral blood, sampled in a trial of Ad26.COV2.S vaccine versus placebo. The receptors come from a person aged 18-60 years who received the Ad26.COV2.S COVID-19 vaccine or a placebo.

Here the CDR3 reads CASRPHVPEAETQYF. The CDR3 DNA follows: TGTGCCAGCAGGCCTCATGTGCCAGAGGCGGAGACCCAGTACTTC. V usage is TRBV6-2 or TRBV6-3 and J usage is TRBJ2-5, with D hard to call. The ends were cut back, 6 bases at V and 5 bases at J, with 19 bases in the middle. The CDR3 is 15 residues long. From germline, CDR1 is MNHEY and CDR2 SVGEGT.

The V call is TRBV19, the J call TRBJ2-7; the D is unclear. V dropped 6 bases and J dropped 5 bases, with 14 bases sitting between them. Germline assignment: CDR1 LNHDA and CDR2 SQIVND (reference sequence). This CDR3 comprises 13 residues. Here the CDR3 reads CASSLTGFHEQYF. The CDR3 DNA is TGTGCCAGTAGCCTGACCGGGTTCCACGAGCAGTACTTC.

The chain joins TRBV6-6 to TRBJ2-3; D gene uncertain. This CDR3 has 16 amino acids. V lost 4 bases to trimming and J lost 1 base, with 15 bases between them. Germline V gene sequence: CDR1 MNHNY, CDR2 SVGAGI (reference sequence). DNA of the CDR3: TGTGCCAGCAGTTTCGACCAGCTACCGCGCACAGATACGCAGTATTTT. Translation gives CASSFDQLPRTDTQYF.

Here the CDR3 reads CASSRENEAFF. CDR3 nucleotides: TGTGCCAGCAGTAGGGAGAATGAAGCTTTCTTT. This rearrangement joins TRBV2 to TRBJ1-1; no definite D call. This CDR3 is built from 11 residues. The germline V gene encodes CDR1 SNHLY and CDR2 FYNNEI. V was clipped by 5 bases and J by 7 bases, with 8 bases between them. The full variable domain, in which reference TRBV2 and TRBJ1-1 provide the parts outside the CDR3, is EPEVTQTPSHQVTQMGQEVILRCVPISNHLYFYWYRQILGQKVEFLVSFYNNEISEKSEIFDDQFSVERPDGSNFTLKIRSTKLEDSAMYFCASSRENEAFFGQGTRLTVV.

The CDR3 reads CASSEGTRAEAFF. The CDR3 DNA follows: TGTGCCAGCAGTGAAGGAACGCGGGCTGAAGCTTTCTTT. J is TRBJ1-1 and V is TRBV6-1; D unresolved. Between the trimmed V and J ends, which lost 1 base and 6 bases, there was a span of 9 bases. The CDR3 runs 13 residues. CDR1 is MNHNS and CDR2 is SASEGT in the germline V gene.

The chain joins TRBV28 to TRBJ1-5; D call uncertain. V lost 1 base, J lost 6 bases, and 4 bases lay in between. This CDR3 region has 12 residues. From germline, CDR1 is MDHEN and CDR2 SYDVKM. CDR3 region: CASSLFGQPQHF. CDR3 sequence (DNA): TGTGCCAGCAGTTTATTTGGTCAGCCCCAGCATTTT.

The chain has TRBV13 and TRBJ2-7, with 10 bases matching TRBD2. This CDR3 comprises 16 residues. Germline V gene data show CDR1 as PRHDT and CDR2 as FYEKMQ (reference sequence). The ends lost 0 bases at V and 0 bases at J; junction bases unmatched: 2. The CDR3, as DNA: TGTGCCAGCAGCTTAGGTCCTAGCGGGAGCTCCTACGAGCAGTACTTC. Translated, it gives CASSLGPSGSSYEQYF.

The gene calls are TRBV2 and TRBJ2-7; D gene ambiguous. V was cut by 8 bases and J by 1 base, with 9 bases left in between. This CDR3 has 12 amino acids. From germline, CDR1 is SNHLY and CDR2 FYNNEI. The CDR3 here is CASYRESYEQYF. The CDR3 region has the DNA TGTGCCAGCTACCGTGAATCCTACGAGCAGTACTTC.

This chain joins TRBV21-1 and TRBJ2-5; TRBD2, the D gene given by the table, was not confirmed from the DNA. TRBV21-1 is reported as a pseudogene. The CDR3 runs 18 residues. CDR3: CASSIGAASDREEETQYF. In DNA, the CDR3 is TGTGCCAGCAGCATTGGGGCAGCTAGCGATCGAGAAGAGGAGACCCAGTACTTC.

CDR3 residues: CASRNLGGSTDTQYF. The CDR3 DNA follows: TGTGCCAGCAGGAACTTGGGCGGGAGCACAGATACGCAGTATTTT. The chain is built from TRBV2 and TRBJ2-3; D perhaps matches TRBD2 (5 bases). Per germline, CDR1 SNHLY and CDR2 FYNNEI. V was pared by 6 bases and J by 0 bases, with 13 bases between. The CDR3 consists of 15 residues.

The rearrangement links TRBV3-1 (or the pseudogene TRBV3-2) to TRBJ1-4, with D uncertain. This CDR3 contains 13 residues. Germline CDR1 and CDR2: LGHDT and YNNKEL (reference sequence). Trimming removed 0 bases from V and 8 bases from J, with 7 bases in between. CDR3 nucleotide sequence: TGTGCCAGCAGCCAAGAGCCCCGGGAAAAACTGTTTTTT. Its protein product is CASSQEPREKLFF.

This sequence joins TRBV15 and TRBJ2-5; 9 bases are shared with TRBD1. The CDR3 covers 18 residues. In germline, CDR1 is LNHNV, CDR2 YYDKDF (reference sequence). Germline trimming cut 1 base from V and 1 base from J; bases unmatched to any gene: 10. The CDR3 DNA reads as TGTGCCACCAGCAGAGGAAACCTCGGGACAGGGTTCCAAGAGACCCAGTACTTC. Translation: CATSRGNLGTGFQETQYF.

This clone was seen ten or more times. The chain joins TRBV6-2 or TRBV6-3 to TRBJ2-7; D is possibly TRBD1 (6 bases). Germline V gene data show CDR1 as MNHEY and CDR2 as SVGEGT. Trimming left V 4 bases short and J 7 bases short, with 17 bases between. The CDR3 is made up of 14 amino acids. The CDR3 sequence: CASSFLGGEGEQYF. DNA of the CDR3: TGTGCCAGCAGTTTCCTAGGGGGAGAGGGAGAGCAGTACTTC.

This chain links TRBV27 with TRBJ1-2; D remains unclear. Deletions cut 6 bases from V and 0 bases from J, with 11 bases between. CDR1 is MNHEY, CDR2 SMNVEV, per germline (reference sequence). The CDR3 is made up of 14 amino acids. CDR3 DNA: TGTGCCAGCAGCCTCACGGCCTCTAACTATGGCTACACCTTC. Protein sequence: CASSLTASNYGYTF.

J is TRBJ1-1 and V is TRBV7-3; 8 bases line up with TRBD1. After removal of 6 bases from V and 3 bases from J, the junction contained 3 bases not matched to a gene. This CDR3 contains 13 residues. In germline, CDR1 is SGHTA, CDR2 FQGTGA. In DNA form, the CDR3 reads TGTGCCAGCAGAATGGACAGGGACACTGAAGCTTTCTTT. Translated, it gives CASRMDRDTEAFF.

The chain is built from TRBV9 and TRBJ1-2, with a possible D match to TRBD1 (6 bases). This CDR3 spans 16 amino acids. The V gene's germline CDR1 is SGDLS and CDR2 YYNGEE. V was pared by 0 bases and J by 7 bases, with 19 bases between. CDR3 in amino acids: CASSVAAGQGIVGYTF. CDR3 bases: TGTGCCAGCAGCGTAGCCGCCGGGCAGGGGATTGTTGGCTACACCTTC. The variable domain in full, completed from reference TRBV9 and TRBJ1-2, reads DSGVTQTPKHLITATGQRVTLRCSPRSGDLSVYWYQQSLDQGLQFLIQYYNGEERAKGNILERFSAQQFPDLHSELNLSSLELGDSALYFCASSVAAGQGIVGYTFGSGTRLTVV.

This chain uses TRBV2 with TRBJ2-5; D may match TRBD1 or TRBD2 (5 bases each). The germline gives CDR1 SNHLY, CDR2 FYNNEI. V was pared by 4 bases and J by 1 base, with 13 bases between. The CDR3 has 15 amino acids. CDR3 residues: CASSVGPLPQETQYF. The CDR3 DNA follows: TGTGCCAGCAGTGTGGGACCTCTCCCCCAAGAGACCCAGTACTTC.

V and J are TRBV6-5 and TRBJ2-1; D is unresolved. Germline CDR1 is MNHEY and CDR2 is SVGAGI. V gave up 6 bases and J gave up 0 bases, with 9 bases separating them. This CDR3 is 14 amino acids long. CDR3 loop: CASRGFPSYNEQFF. The CDR3 DNA reads as TGTGCCAGCAGGGGATTCCCCTCCTACAATGAGCAGTTCTTC.

CDR3 nucleotides: TGTGCCAGCAGCCAGGATGGGAGAGCGCCGGATACGCAGTATTTT. It is translated as CASSQDGRAPDTQYF. The rearrangement uses TRBV14 and TRBJ2-3; D might be TRBD2 (5 bases). Trimming took 3 bases from V and 6 from J, leaving 16 bases between them. This CDR3 has 15 residues. CDR1 and CDR2 (germline): SGHDN, FVKESK.

V usage is TRBV7-2 and J usage is TRBJ1-5; D is perhaps TRBD1 (6 bases). CDR1 is SGHTA, CDR2 FQGNSA, per germline. The V and J ends lost 5 bases and 0 bases respectively, with 11 bases between them. This CDR3 is 15 amino acids long. The CDR3 loop is CASSPGTYSNQPQHF. CDR3 DNA sequence: TGTGCCAGCAGCCCCGGGACATATAGCAATCAGCCCCAGCATTTT. Looking up the rest from reference TRBV7-2 and TRBJ1-5 gives the full variable domain: GAGVSQSPSNKVTEKGKDVELRCDPISGHTALYWYRQSLGQGLEFLIYFQGNSAPDKSGLPSDRFSAERTGGSVSTLTIQRTQQEDSAVYLCASSPGTYSNQPQHFGDGTRLSIL.

This clone was detected only once. The gene calls are TRBV3-1 (or the pseudogene TRBV3-2) and TRBJ2-1; TRBD2 aligns across 7 bases. There are 16 residues in the CDR3. Trimming cost V 3 bases and J 3 bases; bases outside gene matches: 8. CDR1 and CDR2 (germline): LGHDT, YNNKEL (reference sequence). CDR3 loop: CASSHGGRVVYNEQFF. DNA for the CDR3: TGTGCCAGCAGCCACGGCGGGAGAGTAGTCTACAATGAGCAGTTCTTC.

The chain links TRBV19 to TRBJ2-1, with D possibly being TRBD2 (6 bases). CDR1 is LNHDA, CDR2 SQIVND, per germline (reference sequence). This CDR3 comprises 16 residues. The germline V and J ends were trimmed by 5 bases and 1 base, with 15 bases remaining between them. This chain's CDR3 is CASSFPGVISYNEQFF. CDR3 nucleotides: TGTGCCAGTAGTTTTCCGGGAGTTATATCCTACAATGAGCAGTTCTTC.

The chain has TRBV19 and TRBJ1-2, with unresolved D. Trimming took 6 bases from V and 0 from J, leaving 11 bases between them. Per the germline V gene, CDR1 is LNHDA and CDR2 is SQIVND (reference sequence). The CDR3 runs to 14 residues. The CDR3 is CASSGLAPNYGYTF. For the CDR3, the DNA is TGTGCCAGTAGCGGATTAGCCCCTAACTATGGCTACACCTTC.

The chain couples TRBV28 to TRBJ2-1; D perhaps matches TRBD1 (5 bases). Germline V CDR1 and CDR2: MDHEN, SYDVKM. The CDR3 runs 15 residues. V lost 5 bases, J lost 5 bases, and 16 bases lay in between. DNA of the CDR3: TGTGCCAGCAGTGCACAAGGGGCTCGGAACAATGAGCAGTTCTTC. It codes for CASSAQGARNNEQFF. The full variable domain, completed using reference TRBV28 and TRBJ2-1, is DVKVTQSSRYLVKRTGEKVFLECVQDMDHENMFWYRQDPGLGLRLIYFSYDVKMKEKGDIPEGYSVSREKKERFSLILESASTNQTSMYLCASSAQGARNNEQFFGPGTRLTVL.

The chain is built from TRBV5-6 and TRBJ2-7; the match to TRBD2 covers 8 bases. The ends lost 4 bases at V and 4 bases at J; junction bases unmatched: 4. Germline values: CDR1 SGHDT, CDR2 YYEEEE. The CDR3 is 13 residues long. This CDR3 is CASSRTSRYEQYF. CDR3 nucleotides: TGTGCCAGCAGCCGGACTAGCAGGTACGAGCAGTACTTC.

This sequence joins TRBV6-7 and TRBJ1-2, with TRBD1 as a possible D gene (6 bases). Being an ORF, TRBV6-7 has a function that is uncertain. This CDR3 is 14 amino acids long. V was shortened by 4 bases and J by 8 bases, with 17 bases between the two germline ends. The CDR3 reads CASSCQTGSKGYTF. The CDR3 region has the DNA TGTGCCAGCAGTTGCCAAACAGGGTCCAAAGGCTACACCTTC.

V gene TRBV27 combines with J gene TRBJ1-3; 7 bases map to TRBD1. Germline loops: CDR1 MNHEY, CDR2 SMNVEV (reference sequence). This CDR3 is 15 amino acids long. V dropped 5 bases and J dropped 1; count of bases not matched to a gene: 5. CDR3 bases: TGTGCCAGCAGTCTCACACAGGGGTCTGGAAACACCATATATTTT. Its protein is CASSLTQGSGNTIYF.